Each of the 29 T cell receptor beta chains below was sequenced from the same sample in a study of metastatic and nonmetastatic thyroid tumors. MiXCR reprocessed the PCR reads for TCRdb. This sample yields around 34,000 clones, of which about 16% are seen a single time; about 3.4% belongs to the top ten. No patient received treatment before thyroid surgery. Source material: blood. These receptors were collected from a female donor with papillary thyroid cancer or a benign thyroid nodule (not recorded which). Some clones in this sample may be carry-over from other donors' samples.

A single count supports this clone. The chain employs TRBV30 and TRBJ2-2, with 9 nucleotides matching TRBD2. This CDR3 region has 15 residues. The trim removed 5 bases at V and 6 bases at J, leaving 10 bases unmatched. Per the germline V gene, CDR1 is GTSNPN and CDR2 is SVGIG (reference sequence). As DNA, the CDR3 is TGTGCCTGGGACCCCGGAATAGCGGGAGCCGGGGAGCTGTTTTTT. Translated, it gives CAWDPGIAGAGELFF. The variable domain in full, with the rest retrieved from reference TRBV30 and TRBJ2-2, is SQTIHQWPATLVQPVGSPLSLECTVEGTSNPNLYWYRQAAGRGLQLLFYSVGIGQISSEVPQNLSASRPQDRQFILSSKKLLLSDSGFYLCAWDPGIAGAGELFFGEGSRLTVL.

The V call is TRBV5-1, the J call TRBJ2-3, with D possibly TRBD1 on 6 matching bases. Trimming cost V 1 base and J 1 base, with 13 bases left between them. The CDR3 spans 16 residues. Per the germline V gene, CDR1 is SGHRS and CDR2 is YFSETQ. CDR3 nucleotides: TGCGCCAGCAGCTTGAGCAGGGGAAGGGGCACAGATACGCAGTATTTT. Amino acid sequence: CASSLSRGRGTDTQYF.

This clone has just one count. The chain uses TRBV7-9 and TRBJ2-3; perhaps TRBD2 as D (5 bases). Between the trimmed V and J ends, which lost 5 bases and 6 bases, there was a span of 12 bases. Germline loops: CDR1 SEHNR, CDR2 FQNEAQ (reference sequence). This CDR3 is built from 13 residues. This chain's CDR3 is CASSPDWVDTQYF. The CDR3 nucleotides are TGTGCCAGCAGCCCGGACTGGGTGGATACGCAGTATTTT.

A word on this clone: Relative to the germline gene, one junction end is altered; a read error may explain this. The V and J genes are TRBV28 and TRBJ2-3; possible D gene TRBD2, 6 bases. Germline CDR1 MDHEN, CDR2 SYDVKM. The CDR3 length is 16 residues. Written as DNA, the CDR3 is TGTGCCAGCAGCTTAGCGGCGGGAAGGAGCACAGGTACGCAGTATTTT. Protein sequence: CASSLAAGRSTGTQYF.

This rearrangement joins TRBV20-1 to TRBJ2-7, with unresolved D. CDR1 and CDR2 (germline): DFQATT, SNEGSKA (reference sequence). The CDR3 length is 16 residues. The V gene lost 2 bases and the J gene lost 1 base, with 18 bases spanning the gap. The CDR3 DNA reads as TGCAGTGCTAGAACCCAGGACCGGGCGGATTCCTACGAGCAGTACTTC. Amino acids: CSARTQDRADSYEQYF.

There are many counts of this clone. The V call is TRBV7-8, the J call TRBJ2-3; D tentatively fits TRBD1 or TRBD2 (5 bases each). CDR1 and CDR2 from the germline V gene are SGHVS and FQNEAQ. This CDR3 is built from 16 residues. V was pared by 5 bases and J by 2 bases, with 17 bases between. As DNA, the CDR3 is TGTGCCAGCAGCCCCAAAGGTGGGACCTCCACAGATACGCAGTATTTT. Protein: CASSPKGGTSTDTQYF.

This clone was counted between two and nine times. The rearrangement joins TRBV28 to TRBJ2-7; possibly TRBD1 for D (7 bases). V gave up 11 bases and J gave up 1 base, with 18 bases separating them. This CDR3 spans 14 amino acids. The germline CDR1 and CDR2 sequences are MDHEN and SYDVKM. This CDR3 is CAGRKQGRSYEQYF. CDR3 sequence (DNA): TGTGCCGGTCGTAAACAGGGGAGGTCCTACGAGCAGTACTTC.

CDR3 bases: TGTGCCAGCAGTTTTATCCCCGACGAGTGCTACACCTTC. Protein sequence: CASSFIPDECYTF. This chain uses TRBV28 with TRBJ1-2, with D unresolved. This CDR3 contains 13 residues. Trimming shortened V by 3 bases and J by 9 bases, and 14 bases separated the two germline ends. CDR1 is MDHEN and CDR2 is SYDVKM in the germline V gene.

This clone is medium-sized. The chain joins TRBV6-1 to TRBJ1-2; 7 bases are shared with TRBD1. This CDR3 has 16 residues. The J segment lost 5 bases and the V segment lost 7 bases, leaving 16 bases of the junction unmatched. Looked up from germline, CDR1 is MNHNS and CDR2 is SASEGT. The CDR3 loop reads CASTTTPTGAGYGYTF. The CDR3 nucleotides read TGTGCCAGCACGACTACACCAACAGGGGCCGGATATGGCTACACCTTC.

This clone was observed a handful of times. One junction end disagrees with the germline gene, perhaps due to a read error. The chain links TRBV6-2 or TRBV6-3 to TRBJ1-5; tentatively, D is TRBD1 (6 bases). The CDR3 contains 20 residues. Per the germline V gene, CDR1 is MNHEY and CDR2 is SVGEGT. The CDR3 region has the DNA TGTGCCAGCAGTTACCCCCCCGGGACACTAAGACTGAATAGCAGTCAGCCCCAGCATTTT. It specifies CASSYPPGTLRLNSSQPQHF.

This clone was detected a few times. Relative to the germline gene, one junction end is altered; a read error may explain this. The chain employs TRBV24-1 and TRBJ2-2; possible D gene TRBD2, 5 bases. The CDR3 has 16 residues. Looked up from germline, CDR1 is KGHDR and CDR2 is SFDVKD. CDR3 coding DNA: TGTGCCACCAGGCCGAACACCGGGTCAGACACCGGGGAGCCGTTTTTT. Its protein is CATRPNTGSDTGEPFF.

This clone has ten or more counts. The V and J genes are TRBV7-9 and TRBJ2-7, with D maybe TRBD2 (5 bases). The V and J ends lost 4 bases and 2 bases respectively, with 12 bases between them. The V gene's germline CDR1 is SEHNR and CDR2 FQNEAQ (reference sequence). The CDR3 has 14 amino acids. The CDR3 region has the DNA TGTGCCAGCAGCTCTCGGGATTTCCCCTACGAGCAGTACTTC. Its protein is CASSSRDFPYEQYF.

This clone showed up many times. The chain recombines TRBV12-3 or TRBV12-4 with TRBJ1-5, with 7 bases that match TRBD1. The CDR3 runs 16 residues. With V trimmed by 7 bases and J by 7 bases, 16 bases remained unmatched. CDR3 amino acids: CASNPGGNRGGQPQHF. CDR3 DNA sequence: TGTGCCAGCAATCCCGGCGGGAACAGGGGTGGCCAGCCCCAGCATTTT.

This clone was counted ten times or more. The chain joins TRBV7-9 to TRBJ2-5; 11 positions match TRBD2. Germline-derived CDR1 and CDR2 are SEHNR and FQNEAQ (reference sequence). V was clipped by 1 base and J by 5 bases; unmatched bases: 3. The CDR3 has 15 amino acids. CDR3 region: CASSLGLAGWETQYF. In DNA form, the CDR3 reads TGTGCCAGCAGCTTAGGACTAGCGGGATGGGAGACCCAGTACTTC.

The V and J genes are TRBV7-8 and TRBJ2-2; TRBD2 aligns across 8 bases. V was clipped by 5 bases and J by 1 base; unmatched bases: 3. CDR3 length: 15 residues. Per the germline V gene, CDR1 is SGHVS and CDR2 is FQNEAQ. For the CDR3, the DNA is TGTGCCAGCAGCACTAGCGGCCTGAACACCGGGGAGCTGTTTTTT. The encoded protein is CASSTSGLNTGELFF.

Of note for this clone: A much larger clone differs from this one at a single base, so this may be a read error. The same CDR3 arises from other DNA sequences in this sample as well. This chain connects TRBV9 to TRBJ2-5, with D hard to call. The ends were cut back, 3 bases at V and 5 bases at J, with 11 bases in the middle. From germline, CDR1 is SGDLS and CDR2 YYNGEE. This CDR3 region has 13 residues. For the CDR3, the DNA is TGTGCCAGCAGCGAGTCCTCGGCTGAGACCCAGTACTTC. It translates to CASSESSAETQYF. The full variable domain, completed using reference TRBV9 and TRBJ2-5, is DSGVTQTPKHLITATGQRVTLRCSPRSGDLSVYWYQQSLDQGLQFLIQYYNGEERAKGNILERFSAQQFPDLHSELNLSSLELGDSALYFCASSESSAETQYFGPGTRLLVL.

Ten or more counts support this clone. Other DNA sequences of this sample code for an identical CDR3. This sequence joins TRBV12-3 or TRBV12-4 and TRBJ2-3; D gene uncertain. Trimming pared 2 bases from V and 4 bases from J, leaving 7 bases between. The CDR3 contains 13 residues. In nucleotides, the CDR3 is TGTGCCAGCAGTTTAAAGGGCCCAGATACGCAGTATTTT. Protein product: CASSLKGPDTQYF.

This clone was seen at least ten times. The chain is built from TRBV5-6 and TRBJ1-1; D is possibly TRBD1 (6 bases). Germline V gives CDR1 SGHDT, CDR2 YYEEEE. CDR3 length: 15 residues. Between the trimmed V and J ends, which lost 4 bases and 5 bases, there was a span of 18 bases. CDR3: CASSLFNRDETEAFF. The CDR3 DNA sequence: TGTGCCAGCAGCCTGTTTAACAGGGATGAGACTGAAGCTTTCTTT.

Turning to this clone: This may arise from a read error, as a much more abundant clone is one base away. V and J are TRBV29-1 and TRBJ2-3, with D unclear. CDR1 SQVTM and CDR2 ANQGSEA come from the germline V gene. V was clipped by 2 bases and J by 0 bases, with 9 bases between them. This CDR3 region has 14 residues. As DNA, the CDR3 is TGCAGCGTTGAATCAGTGGTGAGCACAGATACGCAGTATTTT. Protein sequence: CSVESVVSTDTQYF.

This clone has at least ten counts. The chain has TRBV5-1 and TRBJ1-1, with TRBD1 as a possible D gene (5 bases). V dropped 4 bases and J dropped 2 bases, with 12 bases sitting between them. The CDR3 has 14 amino acids. The germline CDR1 and CDR2 sequences are SGHRS and YFSETQ. As DNA, the CDR3 is TGCGCCAGCAGCCGGGACGTCAGAAACACTGAAGCTTTCTTT. Translating gives CASSRDVRNTEAFF.

In this sample, this clone turned up many times. V gene TRBV6-1 combines with J gene TRBJ2-2, with D perhaps being TRBD1 or TRBD2 (6 bases each). This CDR3 has 16 residues. From germline, CDR1 is MNHNS and CDR2 SASEGT. The germline V and J ends were trimmed by 5 bases and 2 bases, with 15 bases remaining between them. Here the CDR3 reads CASSTIGGLNTGELFF. Written as DNA, the CDR3 is TGTGCCAGCAGTACGATAGGGGGGCTCAACACCGGGGAGCTGTTTTTT.

The chain recombines TRBV20-1 with TRBJ1-5; D is perhaps TRBD1 (6 bases). Trimming stripped 0 bases from V and 3 bases from J, with 15 bases between. From germline, CDR1 is DFQATT and CDR2 SNEGSKA (reference sequence). The CDR3 runs to 16 residues. The CDR3 reads CSARDRRGRTNQPQHF. CDR3 bases: TGCAGTGCTAGAGATCGGAGGGGGAGGACCAATCAGCCCCAGCATTTT.

The chain employs TRBV6-1 and TRBJ2-3; TRBD2 agrees at 7 bases. V gave up 6 bases and J gave up 6 bases; unmatched junction bases: 15. Germline V CDR1 and CDR2: MNHNS, SASEGT. The CDR3 extends over 16 amino acids. CDR3 nucleotide sequence: TGTGCCAGCAGCCCGGGATCGCGGGAGTATACGGATACGCAGTATTTT. As protein: CASSPGSREYTDTQYF.

This clone was found many times. The chain carries TRBV11-2 and TRBJ1-1; 7 bases are a match to TRBD1. Germline values: CDR1 SGHAT, CDR2 FQNNGV. CDR3 size: 12 residues. V trimming: 4 bases; J trimming: 5 bases; junction bases outside the gene matches: 1. The chain's CDR3 is CASSSTGTEAFF. In DNA form, the CDR3 reads TGTGCCAGCAGCTCGACAGGGACTGAAGCTTTCTTT. The complete variable domain, with remaining parts taken from reference TRBV11-2 and TRBJ1-1, reads EAGVAQSPRYKIIEKRQSVAFWCNPISGHATLYWYQQILGQGPKLLIQFQNNGVVDDSQLPKDRFSAERLKGVDSTLKIQPAKLEDSAVYLCASSSTGTEAFFGQGTRLTVV.

This clone was seen ten or more times. The rearrangement uses TRBV28 and TRBJ2-5; TRBD2 aligns across 14 bases. The CDR3 consists of 16 residues. V dropped 5 bases and J dropped 6; count of bases not matched to a gene: 8. CDR1 is MDHEN and CDR2 is SYDVKM in the germline V gene. CDR3 amino acids: CASSPGLAGDIKTQYF. In nucleotides, the CDR3 is TGTGCCAGCAGTCCGGGACTAGCGGGAGATATAAAGACCCAGTACTTC.

This clone was seen at least ten times. The V call is TRBV5-5, the J call TRBJ1-2, with D unclear. The V gene lost 0 bases and the J gene lost 4 bases, with 4 bases spanning the gap. The CDR3 is made up of 12 amino acids. Per the germline V gene, CDR1 is SGHKS and CDR2 is YYEKEE (reference sequence). CDR3 sequence: CASSLEPYGYTF. The CDR3 region has the DNA TGTGCCAGCAGCTTGGAACCCTATGGCTACACCTTC. Full variable domain (rest looked up from reference TRBV5-5 and TRBJ1-2): DAGVTQSPTHLIKTRGQQVTLRCSPISGHKSVSWYQQVLGQGPQFIFQYYEKEERGRGNFPDRFSARQFPNYSSELNVNALLLGDSALYLCASSLEPYGYTFGSGTRLTVV.

The V call is TRBV5-1, the J call TRBJ2-7; 8 bases align to TRBD2. Per the germline V gene, CDR1 is SGHRS and CDR2 is YFSETQ. V gave up 0 bases and J gave up 0 bases; unmatched junction bases: 11. CDR3 length: 18 amino acids. The CDR3 DNA reads TGCGCCAGCAGCTTGGTTGTCGGGAGGGCCTGTGGCTCCTACGAGCAGTACTTC. Its protein product is CASSLVVGRACGSYEQYF. Full variable domain (remainder filled in from reference TRBV5-1 and TRBJ2-7): KAGVTQTPRYLIKTRGQQVTLSCSPISGHRSVSWYQQTPGQGLQFLFEYFSETQRNKGNFPGRFSGRQFSNSRSEMNVSTLELGDSALYLCASSLVVGRACGSYEQYFGPGTRLTVT.

There are many counts of this clone. The rearrangement links TRBV28 to TRBJ2-5; D is perhaps TRBD1 or TRBD2 (6 bases each). Germline assignment: CDR1 MDHEN and CDR2 SYDVKM. This CDR3 region has 16 residues. Trimming took 3 bases from V and 3 from J, leaving 17 bases between them. This CDR3 is CASSFGSGAGEETQYF. CDR3 bases: TGTGCCAGCAGTTTTGGTTCGGGAGCAGGGGAAGAGACCCAGTACTTC.

This clone has a count of ten or more. The chain links TRBV20-1 to TRBJ2-5; 14 bases map to TRBD2. Germline CDR1 and CDR2: DFQATT and SNEGSKA (reference sequence). V shed 7 bases, J shed 2 bases, and the junction held 9 bases outside the gene matches. The CDR3 contains 16 residues. CDR3 nucleotide sequence: TGCAGTGTCGCCGGGACTAGCGGGAGTATTCAAGAGACCCAGTACTTC. This gives the protein CSVAGTSGSIQETQYF.